The 27 T cell receptor beta chains below all came from one sample that was sequenced in a study of PD-L1 blockade in urothelial cancer. Time point meaning: pretreatment peripheral blood. Generated by immunoSEQ multiplex PCR, the TCRdb table keeps only in-frame clones and is missing some. Found here are about 45,000 clones, about 88% of them singletons; the top ten hold around a quarter. Sequencing used PBMCs, obtained around atezolizumab (anti-PD-L1) treatment. These receptors were obtained from a donor aged 40 or older with urothelial cancer.

V gene TRBV7-9 combines with J gene TRBJ2-3; a weak D match, TRBD2 (7 bases). This CDR3 has 15 residues. The germline CDR1 and CDR2 sequences are SEHNR and FQNEAQ (reference sequence). The V end lost 2 bases, the J end lost 11 bases, and 20 bases lay between the germline ends. The DNA of the CDR3 is TGTGCCAGCAGCTTAATCGTCGGGGGAGGGGGAGGGCAGTATTTT. Protein: CASSLIVGGGGGQYF. Variable domain in full (rest from reference TRBV7-9 and TRBJ2-3): DTGVSQNPRHKITKRGQNVTFRCDPISEHNRLYWYRQTLGQGPEFLTYFQNEAQLEKSRLLSDRFSAERPKGSFSTLEIQRTEQGDSAMYLCASSLIVGGGGGQYFGPGTRLTVL.

The genes are TRBV11-3 and TRBJ2-5; D possibly corresponds to TRBD1 (7 bases). CDR3 size: 15 residues. Germline V gene data show CDR1 as SGHNT and CDR2 as YENEEA. Trimming took 1 base from V and 2 from J, leaving 11 bases between them. In DNA, the CDR3 is TGTGCCAGCAGCTTAGCCGCGGGACAGCAAGAGACCCAGTACTTC. Protein product: CASSLAAGQQETQYF.

This chain joins TRBV29-1 and TRBJ1-4; D might be TRBD1 (5 bases). The germline gives CDR1 SQVTM, CDR2 ANQGSEA. Trimming stripped 6 bases from V and 11 bases from J, with 16 bases between. This CDR3 region has 12 residues. CDR3 DNA sequence: TGCAGCGTCCGGACGGGACTCTGGAAACTGTTTTTT. It yields the protein CSVRTGLWKLFF.

This rearrangement joins TRBV7-8 to TRBJ2-4, with D possibly matching TRBD1 (6 bases). Germline loops: CDR1 SGHVS, CDR2 FQNEAQ. The V and J ends lost 5 bases and 1 base respectively, with 12 bases between them. This CDR3 comprises 15 residues. The CDR3, as DNA: TGTGCCAGCAGCCCCGAGGGGGATGCCAAAAACATTCAGTACTTC. It encodes CASSPEGDAKNIQYF.

V and J are TRBV4-3 and TRBJ2-5; 10 bases align to TRBD2. The CDR3 is 15 amino acids. CDR1 is LGHNA, CDR2 YSLEER, per germline. V shed 2 bases, J shed 5 bases, and the junction held 5 bases outside the gene matches. CDR3 in amino acids: CASSQLAGGGETQYF. CDR3 nucleotides: TGCGCCAGCAGCCAATTAGCGGGAGGAGGGGAGACCCAGTACTTC.

In DNA form, the CDR3 reads TGTGCCAGCTCACCGACTAGCGGAGATACGCAGTATTTT. Protein product: CASSPTSGDTQYF. The chain couples TRBV18 to TRBJ2-3; 9 bases align to TRBD2. The germline CDR1 and CDR2 sequences are KGHSH and LQKENI. There are 13 residues in the CDR3. Trimming cost V 3 bases and J 5 bases; bases outside gene matches: 0.

The chain links TRBV2 to TRBJ2-2, with TRBD1 matching over 7 bases. Per germline, CDR1 SNHLY and CDR2 FYNNEI. CDR3 length: 16 residues. V lost 4 bases to trimming and J lost 7 bases; unmatched junction nucleotides: 12. The CDR3 region is CASSVRQGQTGGELFF. CDR3 sequence (DNA): TGTGCCAGCAGTGTTCGACAGGGCCAAACAGGCGGGGAGCTGTTTTTT.

In the case of this clone: The sample has other DNA sequences that encode this CDR3 too. J is TRBJ1-5 and V is TRBV7-9; 7 nucleotides align to TRBD1. This CDR3 comprises 13 residues. Germline CDR1 reads SEHNR; CDR2 reads FQNEAQ (reference sequence). The trim removed 3 bases at V and 4 bases at J, leaving 0 bases unmatched. CDR3 sequence reads: CASSLTGNQPQHF. Written as DNA, the CDR3 is TGTGCCAGCAGCTTGACAGGGAATCAGCCCCAGCATTTT.

This chain uses TRBV19 with TRBJ2-5; possibly TRBD1 for D (6 bases). The CDR3 consists of 15 residues. Germline assignment: CDR1 LNHDA and CDR2 SQIVND (reference sequence). The V and J ends lost 6 bases and 3 bases respectively, with 17 bases between them. CDR3 region: CASSRGGGGEETQYF. Written as DNA, the CDR3 is TGTGCCAGTAGCCGAGGGGGTGGCGGCGAAGAGACCCAGTACTTC. Combining the CDR3 with reference TRBV19 and TRBJ2-5 gives the whole variable domain DGGITQSPKYLFRKEGQNVTLSCEQNLNHDAMYWYRQDPGQGLRLIYYSQIVNDFQKGDIAEGYSVSREKKESFPLTVTSAQKNPTAFYLCASSRGGGGEETQYFGPGTRLLVL.

The table lists this clone with a few counts. This rearrangement joins TRBV28 to TRBJ2-7; TRBD2 aligns across 8 bases. The length of the CDR3 is 15 residues. Germline assignment: CDR1 MDHEN and CDR2 SYDVKM. The junction had 6 bases not matched to a gene; V was cut back by 2 bases and J by 3 bases. Here the CDR3 reads CASSLRRGAGYEQYF. The CDR3 bases are TGTGCCAGCAGTTTACGGCGGGGGGCCGGCTACGAGCAGTACTTC.

This chain uses TRBV2 with TRBJ2-5, with TRBD1 identical over 9 bases. The CDR3 length is 15 residues. The V and J ends lost 6 bases and 4 bases, in that order; junction bases with no gene match: 9. Germline CDR1 reads SNHLY; CDR2 reads FYNNEI. The CDR3 DNA reads TGTGCCAGCAGCCATGACAGGGGGAGAGCAGAGACCCAGTACTTC. Translating gives CASSHDRGRAETQYF. The whole variable domain, filled in from reference TRBV2 and TRBJ2-5, reads EPEVTQTPSHQVTQMGQEVILRCVPISNHLYFYWYRQILGQKVEFLVSFYNNEISEKSEIFDDQFSVERPDGSNFTLKIRSTKLEDSAMYFCASSHDRGRAETQYFGPGTRLLVL.

V gene TRBV5-1 combines with J gene TRBJ2-5, with TRBD2 identical over 9 bases. The CDR3 loop spans 20 amino acids. J was trimmed by 5 bases and V by 0 bases; bases with no gene match: 20. CDR1 and CDR2 from the germline V gene are SGHRS and YFSETQ. This CDR3 reads CASSLVGPDSGSPRGETQYF. The CDR3 DNA reads as TGCGCCAGCAGCTTGGTTGGCCCCGATAGCGGGAGCCCCCGCGGGGAGACCCAGTACTTC.

The V call is TRBV2, the J call TRBJ2-1, with 14 nucleotides matching TRBD2. Germline CDR1 is SNHLY and CDR2 is FYNNEI. This CDR3 region has 13 residues. V was clipped by 8 bases and J by 12 bases; unmatched bases: 6. The CDR3 here is CASRGTSGSVQFF. CDR3 sequence (DNA): TGTGCCAGCCGAGGGACTAGCGGGAGTGTGCAGTTCTTC.

V and J are TRBV25-1 and TRBJ2-2; 7 bases are a match to TRBD2. With 7 bases clipped from V and 1 base from J, the junction kept 3 bases outside the gene matches. The V gene's germline CDR1 is MGHDK and CDR2 SYGVNS. This CDR3 comprises 14 residues. CDR3 nucleotide sequence: TGTGCCAGCACCGGGGGGTGGAACACCGGGGAGCTGTTTTTT. Residues: CASTGGWNTGELFF.

The V gene is TRBV19, the J gene TRBJ2-3; D remains unclear. The CDR3 covers 16 residues. Germline CDR1 reads LNHDA; CDR2 reads SQIVND (reference sequence). The V end was cut by 1 base, the J end by 8 bases, with 19 bases between. The CDR3 spells CASSIGAGWVSGTQYF. CDR3 sequence (DNA): TGTGCCAGTAGTATAGGAGCAGGCTGGGTCAGTGGTACGCAGTATTTT.

This chain uses TRBV28 with TRBJ1-1; D gene uncertain. V was trimmed by 4 bases and J by 4 bases, leaving 10 bases between them. CDR3 length: 13 residues. Germline CDR1 MDHEN, CDR2 SYDVKM. The CDR3 nucleotides are TGTGCCAGCAGTTGGGAGGGAGGCACTGAAGCTTTCTTT. This gives the protein CASSWEGGTEAFF.

CDR3 in amino acids: CASSPRPSGAGELFF. CDR3 bases: TGTGCCAGCAGCCCACGCCCTAGCGGGGCCGGGGAGCTGTTTTTT. This chain uses TRBV7-2 with TRBJ2-2; 9 bases align to TRBD2. The germline gives CDR1 SGHTA, CDR2 FQGNSA. V lost 5 bases to trimming and J lost 6 bases; unmatched junction nucleotides: 7. The CDR3 is made up of 15 amino acids.

This chain links TRBV9 with TRBJ2-3; D is undetermined. V was clipped by 0 bases and J by 0 bases, with 8 bases between them. The CDR3 consists of 15 residues. CDR1 is SGDLS and CDR2 is YYNGEE in the germline V gene. CDR3 in DNA: TGTGCCAGCAGCGTAGCCGGAGCTAGCACAGATACGCAGTATTTT. This codes for CASSVAGASTDTQYF.

The chain is built from TRBV14 and TRBJ1-4; unclear D gene. This CDR3 spans 15 amino acids. Germline V lookup: CDR1 SGHDN, CDR2 FVKESK. Trimming took off 4 bases at V and 4 bases at J, with 13 bases between the two ends. CDR3 sequence reads: CASSPTAHNNEKLFF. In nucleotides, the CDR3 is TGTGCCAGCAGCCCCACAGCACACAATAATGAAAAACTGTTTTTT.

The chain has TRBV29-1 and TRBJ2-7, with TRBD1 matching 11 bases. The CDR3 loop spans 15 amino acids. The germline gives CDR1 SQVTM, CDR2 ANQGSEA. With V trimmed by 0 bases and J by 1 base, 2 bases remained unmatched. CDR3 bases: TGCAGCGTTGAAGAGGGGGACAGGGGGTCCTACGAGCAGTACTTC. It yields the protein CSVEEGDRGSYEQYF.

The genes are TRBV30 and TRBJ1-5; 9 nucleotides match TRBD1. Germline loops: CDR1 GTSNPN, CDR2 SVGIG (reference sequence). The CDR3 sequence is 16 residues long. Losses at the gene ends were 1 base for V and 3 bases for J; bases not matched to a gene: 7. CDR3 sequence (DNA): TGTGCCTGGAGTGGGGCAACAGGGGGCTCCAATCAGCCCCAGCATTTT. Amino acid sequence: CAWSGATGGSNQPQHF.

The chain has TRBV9 and TRBJ2-2; TRBD2 agrees at 8 bases. This CDR3 spans 16 amino acids. Germline CDR1 SGDLS, CDR2 YYNGEE. With V trimmed by 3 bases and J by 4 bases, 8 bases remained unmatched. The CDR3 DNA reads as TGTGCCAGCAGCGCACCTCGGGAGGGAGGCACCGGGGAGCTGTTTTTT. Its translation: CASSAPREGGTGELFF.

V usage is TRBV6-5 and J usage is TRBJ2-5, with a possible D match to TRBD1 (5 bases). The V gene's germline CDR1 is MNHEY and CDR2 SVGAGI. The length of the CDR3 is 14 residues. Trimming pared 2 bases from V and 4 bases from J, leaving 11 bases between. CDR3 sequence: CASSYRVTGETQYF. Written as DNA, the CDR3 is TGTGCCAGCAGTTACCGGGTCACAGGAGAGACCCAGTACTTC.

This rearrangement joins TRBV28 to TRBJ2-4; D unresolved. The CDR3 is made up of 14 amino acids. Germline-derived CDR1 and CDR2 are MDHEN and SYDVKM. Between the trimmed V and J ends, which lost 8 bases and 0 bases, there was a span of 11 bases. CDR3 region: CASFGGIAKNIQYF. The CDR3 DNA reads TGTGCCAGCTTTGGCGGCATAGCCAAAAACATTCAGTACTTC. The whole variable domain, filled in from reference TRBV28 and TRBJ2-4, reads DVKVTQSSRYLVKRTGEKVFLECVQDMDHENMFWYRQDPGLGLRLIYFSYDVKMKEKGDIPEGYSVSREKKERFSLILESASTNQTSMYLCASFGGIAKNIQYFGAGTRLSVL.

V and J are TRBV7-2 and TRBJ2-3; 9 positions agree with TRBD2. The CDR3 runs to 17 residues. V lost 7 bases, J lost 2 bases, and 13 bases stayed unmatched. From germline, CDR1 is SGHTA and CDR2 FQGNSA. The CDR3 sequence: CASTLPPGLAFTDTQYF. CDR3 nucleotide sequence: TGTGCCAGCACCCTACCCCCGGGACTAGCCTTCACAGATACGCAGTATTTT.

V gene TRBV28 combines with J gene TRBJ2-1, with D maybe TRBD1 (7 bases). V was trimmed by 8 bases and J by 6 bases, leaving 20 bases between them. The CDR3 is made up of 15 amino acids. Germline V gene lookup returns CDR1 MDHEN and CDR2 SYDVKM. CDR3 sequence: CASRAGGQGGNEQFF. The CDR3 DNA reads TGTGCCAGCCGGGCGGGTGGCCAGGGGGGCAATGAGCAGTTCTTC.

The rearrangement joins TRBV11-3 to TRBJ2-7; 9 bases line up with TRBD2. V gave up 2 bases and J gave up 4 bases; unmatched junction bases: 15. The CDR3 totals 18 residues. From germline, CDR1 is SGHNT and CDR2 YENEEA. Here the CDR3 DNA reads TGTGCCAGCAGCTTAATTGCGGGGGGGGGACTAGCCCCTTACGAGCAGTACTTC. Its protein is CASSLIAGGGLAPYEQYF. Full variable domain (missing parts from reference TRBV11-3 and TRBJ2-7): EAGVVQSPRYKIIEKKQPVAFWCNPISGHNTLYWYLQNLGQGPELLIRYENEEAVDDSQLPKDRFSAERLKGVDSTLKIQPAELGDSAVYLCASSLIAGGGLAPYEQYFGPGTRLTVT.